This T cell receptor beta chain was identified in a study of blood T cell repertoires in COVID-19. Enrolled through a virtual design, the participants were between about 18 and 100 years of age and came from some 26 US areas. Recovery among Cohort 3 donors was established by two negative PCRs, clearance, or symptom resolution. The assay was immunoSEQ multiplex PCR, and TCRdb's table has in-frame clones only and misses some. The data show 200,000 to 250,000 clones, 85% to 90% seen once. The ends lost 3 bases at V and 11 bases at J; junction bases unmatched: 11. The CDR3 runs to 14 residues. The germline V gene has CDR1 LGHDT and CDR2 YNNKEL (reference sequence).

This chain joins TRBV3-1 (or the pseudogene TRBV3-2) and TRBJ1-1; 8 bases align to TRBD1. The sequence was collected from a woman aged 45 to 65 who had recovered from COVID-19. Specimen: PBMCs or T cells enriched from blood (not recorded which). This chain's CDR3 is CASSHLTGEVGAFF. The CDR3 DNA reads TGTGCCAGCAGCCATTTGACAGGGGAGGTGGGGGCTTTCTTT.